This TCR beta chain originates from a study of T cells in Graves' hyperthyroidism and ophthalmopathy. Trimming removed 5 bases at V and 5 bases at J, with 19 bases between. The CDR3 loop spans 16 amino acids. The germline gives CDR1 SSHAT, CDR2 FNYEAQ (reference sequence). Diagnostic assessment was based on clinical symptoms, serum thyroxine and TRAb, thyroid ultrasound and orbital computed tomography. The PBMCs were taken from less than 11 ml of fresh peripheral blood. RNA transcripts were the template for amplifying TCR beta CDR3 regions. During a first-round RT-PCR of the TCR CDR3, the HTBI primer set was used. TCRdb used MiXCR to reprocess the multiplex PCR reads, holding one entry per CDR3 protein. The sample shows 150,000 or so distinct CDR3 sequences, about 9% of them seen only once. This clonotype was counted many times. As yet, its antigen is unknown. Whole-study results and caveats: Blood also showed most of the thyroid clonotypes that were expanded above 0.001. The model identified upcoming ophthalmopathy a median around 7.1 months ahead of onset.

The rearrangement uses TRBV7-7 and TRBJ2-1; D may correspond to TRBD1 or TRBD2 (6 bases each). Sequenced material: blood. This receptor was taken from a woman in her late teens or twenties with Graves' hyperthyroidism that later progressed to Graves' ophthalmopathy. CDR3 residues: CASSRTGDTGNNEQFF. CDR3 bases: TGTGCCAGCAGCCGTACGGGGGACACTGGGAACAATGAGCAGTTCTTC.